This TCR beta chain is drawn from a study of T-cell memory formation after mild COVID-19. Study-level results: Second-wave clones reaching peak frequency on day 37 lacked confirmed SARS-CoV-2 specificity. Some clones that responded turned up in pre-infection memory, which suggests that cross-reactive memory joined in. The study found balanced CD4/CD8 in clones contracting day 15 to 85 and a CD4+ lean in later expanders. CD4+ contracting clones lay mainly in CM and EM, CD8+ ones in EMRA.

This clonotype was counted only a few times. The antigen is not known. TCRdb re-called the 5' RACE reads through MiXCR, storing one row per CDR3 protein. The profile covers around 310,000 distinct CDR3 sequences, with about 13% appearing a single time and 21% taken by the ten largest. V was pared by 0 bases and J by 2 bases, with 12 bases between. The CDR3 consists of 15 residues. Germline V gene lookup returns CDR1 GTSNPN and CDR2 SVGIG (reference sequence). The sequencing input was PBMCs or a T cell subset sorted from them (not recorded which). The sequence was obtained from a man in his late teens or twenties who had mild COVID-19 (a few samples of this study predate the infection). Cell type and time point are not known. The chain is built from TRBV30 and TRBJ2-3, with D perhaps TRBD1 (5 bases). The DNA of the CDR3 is TGTGCCTGGAGTGTAGCCAGGGCCTTCACAGATACGCAGTATTTT. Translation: CAWSVARAFTDTQYF.